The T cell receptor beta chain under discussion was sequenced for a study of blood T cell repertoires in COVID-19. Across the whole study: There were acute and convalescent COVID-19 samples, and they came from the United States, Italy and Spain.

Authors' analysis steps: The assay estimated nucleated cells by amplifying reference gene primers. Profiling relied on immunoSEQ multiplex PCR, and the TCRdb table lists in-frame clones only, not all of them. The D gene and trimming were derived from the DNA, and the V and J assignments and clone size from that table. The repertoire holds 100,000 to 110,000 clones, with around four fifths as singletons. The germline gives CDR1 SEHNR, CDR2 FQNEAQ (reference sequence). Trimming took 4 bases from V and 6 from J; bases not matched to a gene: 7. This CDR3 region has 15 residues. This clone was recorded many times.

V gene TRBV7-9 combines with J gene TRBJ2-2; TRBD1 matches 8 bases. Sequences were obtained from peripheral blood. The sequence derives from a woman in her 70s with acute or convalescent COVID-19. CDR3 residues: CASSSGQGGSGELFF. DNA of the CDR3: TGTGCCAGCAGCTCCGGACAGGGTGGATCCGGGGAGCTGTTTTTT. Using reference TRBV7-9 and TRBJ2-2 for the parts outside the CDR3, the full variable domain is DTGVSQNPRHKITKRGQNVTFRCDPISEHNRLYWYRQTLGQGPEFLTYFQNEAQLEKSRLLSDRFSAERPKGSFSTLEIQRTEQGDSAMYLCASSSGQGGSGELFFGEGSRLTVL.